This T cell receptor (beta chain) was identified during a study of shared T cell receptors in the human thymus. Some clones are missing from TCRdb's copy, which holds only in-frame ones; the method was immunoSEQ multiplex PCR. Of roughly 710,000 clones in the sample, around 85% were seen once. Per the germline V gene, CDR1 is MNHNS and CDR2 is SASEGT. The CDR3 is 12 residues long. Trimming pared 8 bases from V and 0 bases from J, leaving 6 bases between. This sample was shared with a second study, whose subject was human thymus T cells.

Input material: thymocytes. The sequence derives from a girl in the first two years of life with a congenital heart defect. The V call is TRBV6-1, the J call TRBJ2-3; D remains ambiguous. The CDR3 nucleotides are TGTGCCAGCTCCTCTAGCACAGATACGCAGTATTTT. Amino acid sequence: CASSSSTDTQYF.